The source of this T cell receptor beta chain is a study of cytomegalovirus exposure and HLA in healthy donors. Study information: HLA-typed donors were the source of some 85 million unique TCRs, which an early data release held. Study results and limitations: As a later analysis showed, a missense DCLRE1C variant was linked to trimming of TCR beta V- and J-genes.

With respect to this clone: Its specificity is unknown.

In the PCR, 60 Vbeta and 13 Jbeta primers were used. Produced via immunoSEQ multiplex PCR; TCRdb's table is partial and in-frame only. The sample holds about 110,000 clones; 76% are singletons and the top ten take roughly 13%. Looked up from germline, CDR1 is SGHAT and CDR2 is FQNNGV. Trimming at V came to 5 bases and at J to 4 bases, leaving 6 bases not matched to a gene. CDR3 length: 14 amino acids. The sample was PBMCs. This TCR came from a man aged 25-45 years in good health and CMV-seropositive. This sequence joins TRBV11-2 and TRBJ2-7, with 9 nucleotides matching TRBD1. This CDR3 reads CASSITGTGYEQYF. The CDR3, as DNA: TGTGCCAGCAGCATAACCGGGACAGGGTACGAGCAGTACTTC.